The entry below gives a single TCR beta chain sequence along with its context. The antigen is undetermined. This sample was taken from a study of OX40 agonist ivuxolimab in advanced cancers. About the study: Ivuxolimab, an agonist antibody against OX40 (CD134), was given to patients. Overall study results and limits: Both CD4+ and CD8+ T cell populations in blood had undergone clonal expansion by week 6 at 0.1 to 3.0 mg/kg. Some nonresponders additionally presented with little normalized T-cell clonal expansion.

Method: immunoSEQ multiplex PCR; TCRdb's copy keeps in-frame clones and lacks some. The sample carries 16,000 or so clones, about 76% recorded once. The V end lost 6 bases, the J end lost 2 bases, and 11 bases lay between the germline ends. The CDR3 has 14 amino acids. The germline V gene encodes CDR1 MNHNS and CDR2 SASEGT. People who had autoimmune disease history or systemic immunosuppression were excluded. The clonotype comes from an adult with an advanced solid tumor such as melanoma, head and neck, liver or kidney cancer. The chain couples TRBV6-1 to TRBJ1-3; D is possibly TRBD1 (6 bases). The source material was CD4+ or CD8+ T cells sorted from blood, sampled in a trial of the OX40 agonist ivuxolimab. CDR3 region: CASSPTGTGNTIYF. The CDR3 nucleotides are TGTGCCAGCAGCCCAACAGGGACTGGAAACACCATATATTTT.